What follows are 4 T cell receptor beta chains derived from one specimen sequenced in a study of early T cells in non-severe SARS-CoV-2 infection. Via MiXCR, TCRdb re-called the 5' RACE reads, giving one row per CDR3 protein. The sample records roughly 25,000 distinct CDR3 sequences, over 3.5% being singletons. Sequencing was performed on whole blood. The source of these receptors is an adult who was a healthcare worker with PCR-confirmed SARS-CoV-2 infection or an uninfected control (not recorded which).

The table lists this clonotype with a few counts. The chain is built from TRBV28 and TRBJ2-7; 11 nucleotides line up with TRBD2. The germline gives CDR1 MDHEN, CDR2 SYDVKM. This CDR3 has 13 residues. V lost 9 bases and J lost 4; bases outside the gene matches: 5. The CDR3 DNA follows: TGTGCCAGTACTAGCGGGAGTTCTTACGAGCAGTACTTC. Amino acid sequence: CASTSGSSYEQYF.

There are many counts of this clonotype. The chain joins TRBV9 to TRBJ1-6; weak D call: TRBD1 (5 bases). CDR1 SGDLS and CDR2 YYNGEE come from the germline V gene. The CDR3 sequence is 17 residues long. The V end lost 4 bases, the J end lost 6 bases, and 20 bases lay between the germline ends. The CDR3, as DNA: TGTGCCAGCAGCCCTCGACCCGATGGGGCCCTTAATTCACCCCTCCACTTT. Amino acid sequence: CASSPRPDGALNSPLHF.

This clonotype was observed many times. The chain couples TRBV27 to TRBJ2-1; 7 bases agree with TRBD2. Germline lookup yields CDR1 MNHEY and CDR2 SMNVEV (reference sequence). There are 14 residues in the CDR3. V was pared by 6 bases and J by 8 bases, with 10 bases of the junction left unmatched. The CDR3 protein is CASSVGGRIDEQFF. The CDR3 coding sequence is TGTGCCAGCAGCGTGGGCGGGAGAATCGATGAGCAGTTCTTC.

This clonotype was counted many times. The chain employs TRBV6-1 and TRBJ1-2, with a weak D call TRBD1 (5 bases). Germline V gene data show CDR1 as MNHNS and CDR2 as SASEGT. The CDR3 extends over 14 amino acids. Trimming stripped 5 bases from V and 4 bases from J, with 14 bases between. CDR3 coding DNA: TGTGCCAGCAGTATACAGGCAGGCGGCTATGGCTACACCTTC. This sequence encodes CASSIQAGGYGYTF.